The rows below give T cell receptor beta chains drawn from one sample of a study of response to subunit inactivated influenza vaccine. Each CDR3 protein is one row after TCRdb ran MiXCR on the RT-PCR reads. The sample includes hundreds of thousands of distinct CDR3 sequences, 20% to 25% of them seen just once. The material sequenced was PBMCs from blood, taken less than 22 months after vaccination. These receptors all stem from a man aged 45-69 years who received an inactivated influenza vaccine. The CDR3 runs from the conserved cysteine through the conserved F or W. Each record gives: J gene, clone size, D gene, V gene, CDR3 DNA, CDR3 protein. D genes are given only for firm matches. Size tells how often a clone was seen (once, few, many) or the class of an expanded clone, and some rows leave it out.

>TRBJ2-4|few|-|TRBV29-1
TGCAGCGTCGACACTAGTTGGGACATTCAGTACTTC
CSVDTSWDIQYF
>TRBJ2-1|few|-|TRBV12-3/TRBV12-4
TGTGCCAGCAGTTTCGGGCACAATGAGCAGTTCTTC
CASSFGHNEQFF
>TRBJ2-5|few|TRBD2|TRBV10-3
TGTGCCACCAGCGGGGGCCTGGAGACCCAGTACTTC
CATSGGLETQYF
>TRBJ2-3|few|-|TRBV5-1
TGCGCCAGCAGCTTGGCAGGGGCGTTAATCACAGATACGCAGTATTTT
CASSLAGALITDTQYF
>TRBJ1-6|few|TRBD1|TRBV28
TGTGCCAGCAGTGGCAGCCTCGGACAGGTCGACCTTAATTCACCCCTCCACTTT
CASSGSLGQVDLNSPLHF
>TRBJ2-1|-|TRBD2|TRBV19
TGTGCCAGTAGGACAACCGGGGGGACCTACAATGAGCAGTTCTTC
CASRTTGGTYNEQFF
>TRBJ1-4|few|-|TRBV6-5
TGTGCCAGCAGTTACTCGGGGGGTCACACTGAAAAACTGTTTTTT
CASSYSGGHTEKLFF
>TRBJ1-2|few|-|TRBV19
TGTGCCAGTAGTCCGAAGACGAAGAGGTCCTATGGCTACACCTTC
CASSPKTKRSYGYTF
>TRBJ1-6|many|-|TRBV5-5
TGTGCCAGCAGCTGGTGGGGGAATAATTCACCCCTCCACTTT
CASSWWGNNSPLHF
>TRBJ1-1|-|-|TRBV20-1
TGCAGTGCTAGAGATCTCCCGGGTGAAGCTTTCTTT
CSARDLPGEAFF
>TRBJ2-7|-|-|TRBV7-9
TGTGCCAGCAGCCCCCGCGCCCCCTACGAGCAGTACTTC
CASSPRAPYEQYF
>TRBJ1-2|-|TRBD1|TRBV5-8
TGTGCCAGCAGCTGGAACCGGGACAGCTATGGCTACACCTTC
CASSWNRDSYGYTF
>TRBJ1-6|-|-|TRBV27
TGTGCCAGCAGTCTATCTTACCCCCCTCCCGTGGGACACTTCCCGGACAATTCACCCCTCCACTTT
CASSLSYPPPVGHFPDNSPLHF
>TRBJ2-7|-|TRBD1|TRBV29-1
TGCAGCGCCGGGACAGGGGCATCCTACGAGCAGTACTTC
CSAGTGASYEQYF
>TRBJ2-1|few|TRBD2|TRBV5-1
TGCGCCAGCAGCCTCCTTATCGGGAGGGATGAGCAGTTCTTC
CASSLLIGRDEQFF
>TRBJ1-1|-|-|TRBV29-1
TGCAGCGTTGAGAATAGATACACTGAAGCTTTCTTT
CSVENRYTEAFF
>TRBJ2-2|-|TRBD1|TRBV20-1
TGCAGTGCTAGAGATCGGGGCAGGGGGACCGGGGAGCTGTTTTTT
CSARDRGRGTGELFF
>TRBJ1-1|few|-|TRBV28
TGTGCCAGCAGTGGCCTCGGGGTGGGGAACACTGAAGCTTTCTTT
CASSGLGVGNTEAFF
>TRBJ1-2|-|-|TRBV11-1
TGTGCCAGCAGCTTAGGGGCCCCGTTCGGGACAAATTCCTATGGCTACACCTTC
CASSLGAPFGTNSYGYTF
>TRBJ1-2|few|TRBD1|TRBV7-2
TGTGCCAGCAGCTCAGGGGGCGCGACCTATGGCTACACCTTC
CASSSGGATYGYTF
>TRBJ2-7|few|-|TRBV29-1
TGCAGCGTTGAACGGTCCGGGATATATGACGAGCAGTACTTC
CSVERSGIYDEQYF
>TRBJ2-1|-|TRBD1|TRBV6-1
TGTGCCAGCAAAAACAGGGGAATGATCTCAGAGCAGTTCTTC
CASKNRGMISEQFF
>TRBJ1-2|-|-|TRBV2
TGTGCCAGCAGCGCTGGACAGAGAGCTAACTATGGCTACACCTTC
CASSAGQRANYGYTF
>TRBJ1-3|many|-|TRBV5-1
TGCGCCAGCAGCTTGGAGAAGGGGCTGGCTGGAAACACCATATATTTT
CASSLEKGLAGNTIYF
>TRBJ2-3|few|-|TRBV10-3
TGTGCCACAACACCCCAAGCGGCTAACACAGATACGCAGTATTTT
CATTPQAANTDTQYF
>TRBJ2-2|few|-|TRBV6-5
TGTGCCAGCAGTTTAAGACTAAACACCGGGGAGCTGTTTTTT
CASSLRLNTGELFF
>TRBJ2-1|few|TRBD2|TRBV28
TGTGCCAGCAGTACCCCACTAGCGGGGGGATTTTACAATGAGCAGTTCTTC
CASSTPLAGGFYNEQFF
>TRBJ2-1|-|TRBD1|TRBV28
TGTGCCAGCAGCCGTCCCCCGGGACAGGGGGCCTCCAATGAGCAGTTCTTC
CASSRPPGQGASNEQFF
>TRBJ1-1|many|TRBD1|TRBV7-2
TGTGCCAGCAGCGAGGGACAGGTTAACACTGAAGCTTTCTTT
CASSEGQVNTEAFF
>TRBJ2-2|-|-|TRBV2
TGTGCCAGCACTAGTACGGGAGTCGGGGAGCTGTTTTTT
CASTSTGVGELFF
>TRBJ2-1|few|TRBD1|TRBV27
TGTGCCAGCAGTTTGGGGACAGGGGGATCCTACAATGAGCAGTTCTTC
CASSLGTGGSYNEQFF
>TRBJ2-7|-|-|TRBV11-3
TGTGCCAGCAGCTTAGTGGCGGTTAGCTCCTACGAGCAGTACTTC
CASSLVAVSSYEQYF
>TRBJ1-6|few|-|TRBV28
TGTGCCAGCAGTTTAATGGGTTCGGGGAGCTCCTATAATTCACCCCTCCACTTT
CASSLMGSGSSYNSPLHF
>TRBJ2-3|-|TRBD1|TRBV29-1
TGCAGCGTTGTAGGCTCGGGGACAGGGGTAGATACGCAGTATTTT
CSVVGSGTGVDTQYF
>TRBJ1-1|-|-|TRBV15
TGTGCCACCAGCAGAGTGGAGCTGAACACTGAAGCTTTCTTT
CATSRVELNTEAFF
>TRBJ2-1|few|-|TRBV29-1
TGCAGCGTTGGTTCCAAAAGTTCCTACAATGAGCAGTTCTTC
CSVGSKSSYNEQFF
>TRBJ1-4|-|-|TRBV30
TGTGCCTGGAGTGTGCGGCAAAAACTGTTTTTT
CAWSVRQKLFF
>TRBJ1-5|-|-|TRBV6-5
TGTGCCAGCAGTTATCGCTTGGGTCAGCCCCAGCATTTT
CASSYRLGQPQHF
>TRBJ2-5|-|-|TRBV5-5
TGTGCCAGCAGCTGGACTGGGGTACAAGAGACCCAGTACTTC
CASSWTGVQETQYF
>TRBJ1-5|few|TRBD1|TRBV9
TGTGCCAGCAGCCAGGGGGCAGGGGTCCCAAATCAGCCCCAGCATTTT
CASSQGAGVPNQPQHF
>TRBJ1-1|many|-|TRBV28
TGCGCCAGCAGCTTTCCGGGGAACACTGAAGCTTTCTTT
CASSFPGNTEAFF
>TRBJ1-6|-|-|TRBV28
TGTGCCAGCAGGCGGGATCCTAATTCACCCCTCCACTTT
CASRRDPNSPLHF